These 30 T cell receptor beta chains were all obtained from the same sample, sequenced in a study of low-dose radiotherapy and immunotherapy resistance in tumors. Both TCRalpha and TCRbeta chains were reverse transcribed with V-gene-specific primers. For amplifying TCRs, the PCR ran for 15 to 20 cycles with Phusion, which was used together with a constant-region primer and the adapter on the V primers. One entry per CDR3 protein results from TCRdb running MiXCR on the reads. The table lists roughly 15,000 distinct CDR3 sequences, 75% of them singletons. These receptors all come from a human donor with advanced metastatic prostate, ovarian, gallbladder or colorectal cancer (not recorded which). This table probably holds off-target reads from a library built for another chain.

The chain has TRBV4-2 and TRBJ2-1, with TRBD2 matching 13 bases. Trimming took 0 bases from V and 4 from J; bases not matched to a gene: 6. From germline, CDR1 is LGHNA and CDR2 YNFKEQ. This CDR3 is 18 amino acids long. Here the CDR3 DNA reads TGTGCCAGCAGCCAAGACGCCAGACTAGCGGGGGGTTACAATGAGCAGTTCTTC. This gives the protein CASSQDARLAGGYNEQFF.

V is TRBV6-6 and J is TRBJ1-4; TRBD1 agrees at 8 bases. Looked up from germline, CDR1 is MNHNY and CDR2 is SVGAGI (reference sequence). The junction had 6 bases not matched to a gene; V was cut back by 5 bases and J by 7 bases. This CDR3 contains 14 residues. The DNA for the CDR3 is TGTGCCAGCAGTAAATCAGGGGGCGCTGAAAAACTGTTTTTT. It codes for CASSKSGGAEKLFF.

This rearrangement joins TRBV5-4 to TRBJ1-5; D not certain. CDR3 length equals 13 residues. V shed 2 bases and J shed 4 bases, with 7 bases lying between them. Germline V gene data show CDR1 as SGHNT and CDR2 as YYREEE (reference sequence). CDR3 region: CASSFGGNQPQHF. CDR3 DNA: TGTGCCAGCAGCTTCGGCGGGAATCAGCCCCAGCATTTT.

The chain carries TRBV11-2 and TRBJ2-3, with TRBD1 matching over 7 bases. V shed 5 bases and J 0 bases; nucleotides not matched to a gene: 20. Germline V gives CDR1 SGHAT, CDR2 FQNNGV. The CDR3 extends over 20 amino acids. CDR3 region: CASSNDPGTDLALSTDTQYF. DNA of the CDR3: TGTGCCAGCAGCAATGACCCCGGGACAGACTTAGCCCTTAGCACAGATACGCAGTATTTT.

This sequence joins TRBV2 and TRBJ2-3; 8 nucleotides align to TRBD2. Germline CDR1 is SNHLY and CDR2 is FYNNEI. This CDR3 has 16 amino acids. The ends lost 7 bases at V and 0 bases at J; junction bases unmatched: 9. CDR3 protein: CASTSTSATSTDTQYF. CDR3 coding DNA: TGTGCCAGCACTTCGACTAGCGCAACTAGCACAGATACGCAGTATTTT.

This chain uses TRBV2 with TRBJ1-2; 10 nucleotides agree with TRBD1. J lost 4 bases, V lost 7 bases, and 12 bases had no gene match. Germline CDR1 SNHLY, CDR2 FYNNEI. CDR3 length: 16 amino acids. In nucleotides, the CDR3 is TGTGCCAGCACCCGAACTAGACAGGGGGCTGGCTATGGCTACACCTTC. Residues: CASTRTRQGAGYGYTF.

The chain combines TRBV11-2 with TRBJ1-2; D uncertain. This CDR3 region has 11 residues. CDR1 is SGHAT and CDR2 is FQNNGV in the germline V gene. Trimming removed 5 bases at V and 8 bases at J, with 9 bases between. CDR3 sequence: CASSLGLGYTF. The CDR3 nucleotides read TGTGCCAGCAGCCTTGGGTTGGGCTACACCTTC.

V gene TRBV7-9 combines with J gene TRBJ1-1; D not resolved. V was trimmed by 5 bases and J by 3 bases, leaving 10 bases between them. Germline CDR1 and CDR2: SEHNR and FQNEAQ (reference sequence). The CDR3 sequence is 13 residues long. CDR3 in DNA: TGTGCCAGCAGCGCAGAAAGTTACACTGAAGCTTTCTTT. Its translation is CASSAESYTEAFF.

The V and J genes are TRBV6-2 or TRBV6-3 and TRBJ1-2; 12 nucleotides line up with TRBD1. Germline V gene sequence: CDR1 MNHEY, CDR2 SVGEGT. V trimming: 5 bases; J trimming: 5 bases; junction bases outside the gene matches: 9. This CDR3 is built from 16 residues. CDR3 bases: TGTGCCAGCAGTGAAGTATGGGACAGGGGGCCATATGGCTACACCTTC. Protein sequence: CASSEVWDRGPYGYTF.

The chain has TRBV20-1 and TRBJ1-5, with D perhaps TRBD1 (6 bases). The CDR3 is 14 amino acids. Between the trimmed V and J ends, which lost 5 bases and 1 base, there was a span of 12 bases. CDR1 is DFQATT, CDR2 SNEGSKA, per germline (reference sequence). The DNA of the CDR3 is TGCAGTGCTTCGCAGGGGTTGAGCAATCAGCCCCAGCATTTT. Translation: CSASQGLSNQPQHF.

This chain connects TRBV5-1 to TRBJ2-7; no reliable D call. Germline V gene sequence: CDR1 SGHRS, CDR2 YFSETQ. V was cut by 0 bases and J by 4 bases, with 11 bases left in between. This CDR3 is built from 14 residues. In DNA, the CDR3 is TGCGCCAGCAGCTTGGAGGACGGATTATACGAGCAGTACTTC. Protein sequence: CASSLEDGLYEQYF.

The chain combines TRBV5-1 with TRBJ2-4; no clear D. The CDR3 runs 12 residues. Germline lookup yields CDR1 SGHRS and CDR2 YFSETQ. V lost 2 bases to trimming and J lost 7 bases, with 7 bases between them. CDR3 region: CASSFGRNIQYF. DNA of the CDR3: TGCGCCAGCAGCTTTGGGCGGAACATTCAGTACTTC.

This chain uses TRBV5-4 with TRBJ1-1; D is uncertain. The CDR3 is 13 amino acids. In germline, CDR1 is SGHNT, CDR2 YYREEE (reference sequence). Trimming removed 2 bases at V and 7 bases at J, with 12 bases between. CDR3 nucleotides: TGTGCCAGCAGCTTAGGGCTCGACTATGAAGCTTTCTTT. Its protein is CASSLGLDYEAFF.

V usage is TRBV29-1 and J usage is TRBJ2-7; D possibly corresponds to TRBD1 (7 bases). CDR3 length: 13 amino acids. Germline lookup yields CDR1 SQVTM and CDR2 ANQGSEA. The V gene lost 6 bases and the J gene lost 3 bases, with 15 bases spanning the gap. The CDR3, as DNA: TGCAGCGTCGGAGGGGGCGCAAACTACGAGCAGTACTTC. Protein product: CSVGGGANYEQYF.

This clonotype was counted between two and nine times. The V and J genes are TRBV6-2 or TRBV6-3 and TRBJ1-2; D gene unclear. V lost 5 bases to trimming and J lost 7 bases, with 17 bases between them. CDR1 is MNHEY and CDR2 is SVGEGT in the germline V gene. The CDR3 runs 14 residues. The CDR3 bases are TGTGCCAGCAGTCCCCTCGGAGGTTCTACTGGCTACACCTTC. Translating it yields CASSPLGGSTGYTF.

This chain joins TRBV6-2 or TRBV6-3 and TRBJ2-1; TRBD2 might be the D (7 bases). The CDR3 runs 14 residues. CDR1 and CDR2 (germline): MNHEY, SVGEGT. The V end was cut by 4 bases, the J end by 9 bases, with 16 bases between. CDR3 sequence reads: CASSFQAGASEQFF. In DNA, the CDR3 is TGTGCCAGCAGTTTCCAGGCGGGGGCTTCTGAGCAGTTCTTC.

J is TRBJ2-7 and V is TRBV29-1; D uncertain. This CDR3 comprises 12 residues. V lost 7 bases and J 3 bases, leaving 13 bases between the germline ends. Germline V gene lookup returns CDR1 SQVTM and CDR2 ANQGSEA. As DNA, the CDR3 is TGCAGCGCTTATGTGGTCGGCTACGAGCAGTACTTC. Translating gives CSAYVVGYEQYF.

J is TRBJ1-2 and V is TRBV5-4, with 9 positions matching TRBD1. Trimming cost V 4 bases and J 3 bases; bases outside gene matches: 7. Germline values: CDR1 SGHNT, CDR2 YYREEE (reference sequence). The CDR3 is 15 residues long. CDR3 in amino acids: CASSTPRTGDYGYTF. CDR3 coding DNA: TGTGCCAGCAGCACACCCAGGACAGGGGACTATGGCTACACCTTC.

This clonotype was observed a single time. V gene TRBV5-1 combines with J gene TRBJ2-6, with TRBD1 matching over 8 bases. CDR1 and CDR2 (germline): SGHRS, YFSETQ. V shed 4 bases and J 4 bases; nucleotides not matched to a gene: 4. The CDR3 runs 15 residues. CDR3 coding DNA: TGCGCCAGCAGCCCGACAGGGGTCGGGGCCAACGTCCTGACTTTC. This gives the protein CASSPTGVGANVLTF.

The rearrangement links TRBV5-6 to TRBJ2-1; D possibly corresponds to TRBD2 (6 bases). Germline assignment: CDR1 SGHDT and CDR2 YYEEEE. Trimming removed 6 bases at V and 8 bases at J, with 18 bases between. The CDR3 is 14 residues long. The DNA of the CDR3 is TGTGCCAGCATCCGACCCCGGGGAGGCGATGAGCAGTTCTTC. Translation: CASIRPRGGDEQFF.

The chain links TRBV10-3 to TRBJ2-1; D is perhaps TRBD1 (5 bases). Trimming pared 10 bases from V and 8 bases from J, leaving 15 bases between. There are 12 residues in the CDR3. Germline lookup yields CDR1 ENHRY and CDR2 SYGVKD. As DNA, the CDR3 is TGTGCCACGAGTGCAGGGAACGATGAGCAGTTCTTC. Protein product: CATSAGNDEQFF.

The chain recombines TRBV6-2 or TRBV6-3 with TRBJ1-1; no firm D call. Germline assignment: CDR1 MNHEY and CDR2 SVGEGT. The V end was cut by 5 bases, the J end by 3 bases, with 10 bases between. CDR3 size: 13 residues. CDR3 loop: CASSVQRDTEAFF. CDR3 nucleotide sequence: TGTGCCAGCAGTGTACAACGGGACACTGAAGCTTTCTTT.

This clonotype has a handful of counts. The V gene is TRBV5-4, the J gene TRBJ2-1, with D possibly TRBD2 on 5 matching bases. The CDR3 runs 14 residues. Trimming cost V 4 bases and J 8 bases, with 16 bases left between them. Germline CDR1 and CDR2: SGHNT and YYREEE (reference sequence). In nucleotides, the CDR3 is TGTGCCAGCAGCCGTACAATTAGCGTCCATGAGCAGTTCTTC. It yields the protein CASSRTISVHEQFF.

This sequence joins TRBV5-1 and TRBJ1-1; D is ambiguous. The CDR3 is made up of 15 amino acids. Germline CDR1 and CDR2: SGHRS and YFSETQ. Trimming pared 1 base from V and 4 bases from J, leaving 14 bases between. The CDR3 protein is CASSLSRGKTTEAFF. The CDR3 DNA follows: TGCGCCAGCAGCTTGAGTCGAGGTAAGACCACTGAAGCTTTCTTT.

DNA of the CDR3: TGTGCCAGCAGCTTGGGGACGGGCTACGAGCAGTACTTC. Translation gives CASSLGTGYEQYF. The chain recombines TRBV5-4 with TRBJ2-7; D call uncertain. V was shortened by 0 bases and J by 3 bases, with 7 bases between the two germline ends. The CDR3 sequence is 13 residues long. Per germline, CDR1 SGHNT and CDR2 YYREEE (reference sequence).

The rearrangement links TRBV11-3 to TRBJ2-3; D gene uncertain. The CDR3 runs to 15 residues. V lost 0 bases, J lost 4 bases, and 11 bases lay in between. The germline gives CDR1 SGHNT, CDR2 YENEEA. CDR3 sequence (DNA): TGTGCCAGCAGCTTAGAGGGCCATTCCGCAGATACGCAGTATTTT. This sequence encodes CASSLEGHSADTQYF.

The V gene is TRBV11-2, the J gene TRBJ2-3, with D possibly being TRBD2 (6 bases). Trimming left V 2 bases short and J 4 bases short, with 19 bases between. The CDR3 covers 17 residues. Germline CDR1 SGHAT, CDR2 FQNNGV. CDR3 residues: CASSLSGGMIVSDTQYF. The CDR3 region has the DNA TGTGCCAGCAGCTTATCTGGGGGGATGATAGTATCAGATACGCAGTATTTT.

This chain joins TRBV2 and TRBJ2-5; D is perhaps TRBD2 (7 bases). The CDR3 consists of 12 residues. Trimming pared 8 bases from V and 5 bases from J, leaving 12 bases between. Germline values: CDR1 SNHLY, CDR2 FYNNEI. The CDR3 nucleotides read TGTGCCAGCGGGGGGGCCCGGGAGACCCAGTACTTC. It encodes CASGGARETQYF.

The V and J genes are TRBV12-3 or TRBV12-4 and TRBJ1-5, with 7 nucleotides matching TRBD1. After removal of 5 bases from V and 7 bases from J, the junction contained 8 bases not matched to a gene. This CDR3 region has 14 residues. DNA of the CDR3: TGTGCCAGCAGTCGCCGACAGGGTCAGCAGCCCCAGCATTTT. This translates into CASSRRQGQQPQHF.

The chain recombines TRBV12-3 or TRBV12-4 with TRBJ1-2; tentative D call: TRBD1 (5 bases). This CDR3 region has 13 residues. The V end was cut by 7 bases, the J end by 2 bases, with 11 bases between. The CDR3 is CASTRGRNYGYTF. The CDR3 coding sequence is TGTGCCAGCACCCGGGGCCGAAACTATGGCTACACCTTC.